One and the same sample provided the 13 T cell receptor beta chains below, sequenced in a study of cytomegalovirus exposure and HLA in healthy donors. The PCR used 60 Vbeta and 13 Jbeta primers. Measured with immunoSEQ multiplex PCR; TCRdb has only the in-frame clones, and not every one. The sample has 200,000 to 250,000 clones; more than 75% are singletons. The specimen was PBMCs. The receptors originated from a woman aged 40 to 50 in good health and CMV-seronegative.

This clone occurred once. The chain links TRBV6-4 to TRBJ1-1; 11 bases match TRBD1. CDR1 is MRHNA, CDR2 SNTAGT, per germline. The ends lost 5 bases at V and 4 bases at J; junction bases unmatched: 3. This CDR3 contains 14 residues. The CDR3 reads CASSPGTGGTEAFF. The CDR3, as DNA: TGTGCCAGCAGTCCCGGGACAGGGGGCACTGAAGCTTTCTTT.

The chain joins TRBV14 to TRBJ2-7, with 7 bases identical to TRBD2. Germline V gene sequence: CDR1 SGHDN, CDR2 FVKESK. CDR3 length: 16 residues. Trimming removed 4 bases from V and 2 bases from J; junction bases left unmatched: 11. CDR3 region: CASSPYTGGYTYEQYF. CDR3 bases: TGTGCCAGCAGCCCATATACGGGGGGTTACACCTACGAGCAGTACTTC.

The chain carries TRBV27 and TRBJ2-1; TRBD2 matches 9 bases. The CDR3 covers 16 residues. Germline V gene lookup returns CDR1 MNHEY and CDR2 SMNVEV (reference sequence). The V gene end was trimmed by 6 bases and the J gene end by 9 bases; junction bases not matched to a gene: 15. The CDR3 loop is CASRLTGPAGGGEQFF. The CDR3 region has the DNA TGTGCCAGCAGATTAACAGGTCCCGCGGGGGGGGGTGAGCAGTTCTTC.

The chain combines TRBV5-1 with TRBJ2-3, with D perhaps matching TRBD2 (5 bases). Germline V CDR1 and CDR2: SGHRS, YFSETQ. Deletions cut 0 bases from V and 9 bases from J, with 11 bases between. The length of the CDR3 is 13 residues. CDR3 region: CASSLDGSVTQYF. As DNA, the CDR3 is TGCGCCAGCAGCTTGGATGGGAGTGTGACGCAGTATTTT.

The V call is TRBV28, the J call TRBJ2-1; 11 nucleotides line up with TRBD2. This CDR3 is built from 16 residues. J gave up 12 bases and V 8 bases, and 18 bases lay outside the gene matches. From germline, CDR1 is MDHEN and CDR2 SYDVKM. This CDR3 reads CASGLAPGLAEGGQFF. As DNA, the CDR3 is TGTGCCAGCGGGCTGGCACCGGGACTAGCGGAAGGGGGGCAGTTCTTC.

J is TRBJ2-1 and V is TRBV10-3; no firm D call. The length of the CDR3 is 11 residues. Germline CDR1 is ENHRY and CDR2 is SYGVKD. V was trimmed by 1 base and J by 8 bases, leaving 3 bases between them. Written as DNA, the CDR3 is TGTGCCATCAGTGAGTTCTATGAGCAGTTCTTC. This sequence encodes CAISEFYEQFF.

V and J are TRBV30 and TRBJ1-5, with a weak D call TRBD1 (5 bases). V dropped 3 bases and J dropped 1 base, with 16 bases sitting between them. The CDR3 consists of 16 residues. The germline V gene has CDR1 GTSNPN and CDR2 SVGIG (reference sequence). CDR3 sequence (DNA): TGTGCCTGGAGGCCCTCGGGGGTCTCCAGCAATCAGCCCCAGCATTTT. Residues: CAWRPSGVSSNQPQHF.

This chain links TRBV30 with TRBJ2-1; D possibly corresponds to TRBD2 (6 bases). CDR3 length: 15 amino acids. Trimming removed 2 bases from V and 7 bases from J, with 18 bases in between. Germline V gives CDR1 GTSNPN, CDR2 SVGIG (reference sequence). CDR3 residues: CAWSLSTRLGNEQFF. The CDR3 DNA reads TGTGCCTGGAGTCTTTCTACAAGACTAGGAAATGAGCAGTTCTTC. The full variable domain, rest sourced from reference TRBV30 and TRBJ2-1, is SQTIHQWPATLVQPVGSPLSLECTVEGTSNPNLYWYRQAAGRGLQLLFYSVGIGQISSEVPQNLSASRPQDRQFILSSKKLLLSDSGFYLCAWSLSTRLGNEQFFGPGTRLTVL.

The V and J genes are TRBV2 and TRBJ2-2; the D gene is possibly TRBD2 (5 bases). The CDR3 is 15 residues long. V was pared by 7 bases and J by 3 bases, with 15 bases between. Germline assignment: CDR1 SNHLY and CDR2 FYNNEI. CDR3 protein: CASKGLAPHTGELFF. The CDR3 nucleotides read TGTGCCAGCAAAGGGCTAGCCCCCCACACCGGGGAGCTGTTTTTT.

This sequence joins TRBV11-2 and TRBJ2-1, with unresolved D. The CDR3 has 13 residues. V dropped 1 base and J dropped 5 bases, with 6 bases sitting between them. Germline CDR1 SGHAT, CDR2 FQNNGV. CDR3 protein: CASSLVQNNEQFF. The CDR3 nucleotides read TGTGCCAGCAGCTTAGTACAGAACAATGAGCAGTTCTTC.

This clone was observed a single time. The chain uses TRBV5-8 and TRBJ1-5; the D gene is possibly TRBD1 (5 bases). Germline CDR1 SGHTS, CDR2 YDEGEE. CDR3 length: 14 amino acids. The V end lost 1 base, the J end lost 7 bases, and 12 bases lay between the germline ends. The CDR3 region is CASSLYRGNQPQHF. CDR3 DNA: TGTGCCAGCAGCTTGTATAGGGGTAACCAGCCCCAGCATTTT.

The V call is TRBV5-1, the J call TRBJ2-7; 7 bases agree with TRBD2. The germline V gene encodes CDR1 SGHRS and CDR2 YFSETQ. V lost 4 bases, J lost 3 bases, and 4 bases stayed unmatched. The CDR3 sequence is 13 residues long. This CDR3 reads CASSRAGDYEQYF. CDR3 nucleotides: TGCGCCAGCAGCCGGGCGGGAGACTACGAGCAGTACTTC. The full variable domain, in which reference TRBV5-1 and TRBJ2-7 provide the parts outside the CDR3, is KAGVTQTPRYLIKTRGQQVTLSCSPISGHRSVSWYQQTPGQGLQFLFEYFSETQRNKGNFPGRFSGRQFSNSRSEMNVSTLELGDSALYLCASSRAGDYEQYFGPGTRLTVT.

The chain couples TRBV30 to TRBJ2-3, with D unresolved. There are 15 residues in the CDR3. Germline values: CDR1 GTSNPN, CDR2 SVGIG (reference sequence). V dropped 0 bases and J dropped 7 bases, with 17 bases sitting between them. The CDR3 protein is CAWSVEARIPNTQYF. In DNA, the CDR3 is TGTGCCTGGAGTGTAGAGGCTAGAATCCCGAATACGCAGTATTTT.